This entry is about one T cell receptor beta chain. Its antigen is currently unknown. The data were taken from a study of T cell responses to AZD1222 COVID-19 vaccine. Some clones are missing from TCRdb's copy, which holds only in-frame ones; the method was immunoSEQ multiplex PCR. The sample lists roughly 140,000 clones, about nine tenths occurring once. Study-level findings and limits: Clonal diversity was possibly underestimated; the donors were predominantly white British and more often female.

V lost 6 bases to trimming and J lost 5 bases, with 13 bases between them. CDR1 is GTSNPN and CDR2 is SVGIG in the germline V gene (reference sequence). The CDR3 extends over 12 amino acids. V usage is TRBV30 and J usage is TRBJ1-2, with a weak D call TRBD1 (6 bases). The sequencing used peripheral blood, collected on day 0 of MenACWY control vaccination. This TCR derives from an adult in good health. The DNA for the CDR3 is TGTGCCTGTCCCGGGGGCAGGTATGGCTACACCTTC. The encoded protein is CACPGGRYGYTF.